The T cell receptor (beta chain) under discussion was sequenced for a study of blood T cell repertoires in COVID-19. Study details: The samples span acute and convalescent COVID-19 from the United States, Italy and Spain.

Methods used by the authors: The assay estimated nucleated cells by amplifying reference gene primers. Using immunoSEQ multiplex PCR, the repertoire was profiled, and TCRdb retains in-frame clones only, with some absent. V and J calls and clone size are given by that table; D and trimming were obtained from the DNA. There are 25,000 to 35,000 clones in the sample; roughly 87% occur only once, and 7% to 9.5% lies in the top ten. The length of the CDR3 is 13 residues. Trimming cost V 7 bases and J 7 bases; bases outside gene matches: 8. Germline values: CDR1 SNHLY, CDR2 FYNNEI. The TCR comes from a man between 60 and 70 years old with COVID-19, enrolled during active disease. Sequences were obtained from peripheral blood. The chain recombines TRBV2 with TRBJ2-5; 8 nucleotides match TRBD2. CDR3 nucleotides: TGTGCCAGCACTGAGCGGGAGATAGCGACCCAGTACTTC. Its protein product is CASTEREIATQYF.